One and the same sample provided the 27 T cell receptor beta chains below, sequenced in a study of shared clonotypes between healthy human individuals. The repertoire was sequenced with immunoSEQ multiplex PCR; TCRdb's copy has only in-frame clones and lacks some. The sample records under 1,900,000 clones, approximately 98.5% being singletons. The sequencing input was naive CD4+ T cells sorted from blood. Subset in this sample: CD45RA+ positively selected. The receptors originated from a man younger than 40 in good health.

This chain joins TRBV2 and TRBJ1-5; a weak D match, TRBD1 (6 bases). The CDR3 sequence is 14 residues long. Per the germline V gene, CDR1 is SNHLY and CDR2 is FYNNEI. V gave up 5 bases and J gave up 6 bases, with 14 bases separating them. The CDR3 DNA reads as TGTGCCAGCAGTAATAAGGGAGGGGGTCAGCCCCAGCATTTT. Translated: CASSNKGGGQPQHF.

The chain recombines TRBV5-1 with TRBJ2-7, with D hard to call. Germline V gives CDR1 SGHRS, CDR2 YFSETQ. This CDR3 spans 16 amino acids. V lost 0 bases and J lost 1, with 14 bases in between. CDR3 nucleotides: TGCGCCAGCAGCTTGGGTGGGTTGGGCGGTTCCTACGAGCAGTACTTC. Its protein product is CASSLGGLGGSYEQYF.

V usage is TRBV11-2 and J usage is TRBJ1-1; D uncertain. CDR1 SGHAT and CDR2 FQNNGV come from the germline V gene. V dropped 2 bases and J dropped 5 bases, with 9 bases sitting between them. The CDR3 spans 13 residues. In nucleotides, the CDR3 is TGTGCCAGCAGCTTAATCCAAGCGACTGAAGCTTTCTTT. Its translation: CASSLIQATEAFF.

The DNA for the CDR3 is TGTGCCAGCAGCTTATCCCTGGGCCCTTGGGACACCGGGGAGCTGTTTTTT. Encoded protein: CASSLSLGPWDTGELFF. The chain combines TRBV7-9 with TRBJ2-2; D gene uncertain. The CDR3 spans 17 residues. V was pared by 2 bases and J by 3 bases, with 16 bases between. Germline assignment: CDR1 SEHNR and CDR2 FQNEAQ (reference sequence).

The V and J genes are TRBV30 and TRBJ1-3; D not resolved. Trimming shortened V by 5 bases and J by 1 base, and 3 bases separated the two germline ends. The germline gives CDR1 GTSNPN, CDR2 SVGIG (reference sequence). The length of the CDR3 is 11 residues. CDR3: CAWVSGNTIYF. The CDR3 DNA reads as TGTGCCTGGGTATCTGGAAACACCATATATTTT.

This chain connects TRBV2 to TRBJ2-1; 8 nucleotides match TRBD1. The CDR3 consists of 16 residues. Germline-derived CDR1 and CDR2 are SNHLY and FYNNEI. Losses at the gene ends were 5 bases for V and 1 base for J; bases not matched to a gene: 7. Written as DNA, the CDR3 is TGTGCCAGCAGTATCCGACAGGGGTCATCCTACAATGAGCAGTTCTTC. Its translation: CASSIRQGSSYNEQFF.

Details on this clone: Other DNA sequences in the same sample also yield this CDR3. The chain employs TRBV5-6 and TRBJ2-4, with D hard to call. The V gene lost 7 bases and the J gene lost 0 bases, with 5 bases spanning the gap. The CDR3 runs to 12 residues. Germline V gene sequence: CDR1 SGHDT, CDR2 YYEEEE. CDR3 sequence reads: CASSLAKNIQYF. The DNA of the CDR3 is TGTGCCAGCTCCCTAGCCAAAAACATTCAGTACTTC. Based on the CDR3 plus reference TRBV5-6 and TRBJ2-4, the full variable domain is DAGVTQSPTHLIKTRGQQVTLRCSPKSGHDTVSWYQQALGQGPQFIFQYYEEEERQRGNFPDRFSGHQFPNYSSELNVNALLLGDSALYLCASSLAKNIQYFGAGTRLSVL.

The chain uses TRBV2 and TRBJ1-5; D gene uncertain. Trimming took off 1 base at V and 3 bases at J, with 4 bases between the two ends. Germline CDR1 reads SNHLY; CDR2 reads FYNNEI. This CDR3 contains 13 residues. Here the CDR3 reads CASSEDLNQPQHF. CDR3 DNA sequence: TGTGCCAGCAGTGAAGACCTCAATCAGCCCCAGCATTTT.

The chain couples TRBV7-9 to TRBJ1-3; maybe TRBD1 (6 bases). This CDR3 is 17 amino acids long. Germline CDR1 SEHNR, CDR2 FQNEAQ (reference sequence). V lost 6 bases to trimming and J lost 4 bases, with 22 bases between them. The CDR3 reads CASRALRNREAGNTIYF. CDR3 in DNA: TGTGCCAGCAGAGCACTTCGAAACAGGGAGGCGGGAAACACCATATATTTT.

The chain combines TRBV2 with TRBJ1-4; no firm D call. The CDR3 is 15 residues long. CDR1 is SNHLY and CDR2 is FYNNEI in the germline V gene. Deletions cut 3 bases from V and 4 bases from J, with 12 bases between. In DNA, the CDR3 is TGTGCCAGCAGTGATCGGCAGCCAATTAATGAAAAACTGTTTTTT. Its protein is CASSDRQPINEKLFF.

In the case of this clone: This sample also contains other DNA sequences that code for the same CDR3. The chain couples TRBV9 to TRBJ2-1; no reliable D call. This CDR3 has 12 amino acids. Germline CDR1 SGDLS, CDR2 YYNGEE. V was pared by 1 base and J by 7 bases, with 6 bases between. CDR3 in DNA: TGTGCCAGCAGCGTAACGGATAATGAGCAGTTCTTC. Protein: CASSVTDNEQFF.

CDR3 region: CASSQDGGSSKLTGELFF. Here the CDR3 DNA reads TGTGCCAGCAGCCAAGACGGGGGCAGCTCAAAATTGACCGGGGAGCTGTTTTTT. V usage is TRBV14 and J usage is TRBJ2-2; D may be TRBD1 or TRBD2 (6 bases each). This CDR3 has 18 amino acids. V shed 0 bases and J shed 5 bases, with 19 bases lying between them. The germline V gene encodes CDR1 SGHDN and CDR2 FVKESK.

The chain couples TRBV9 to TRBJ2-7; the D gene is possibly TRBD2 (6 bases). The CDR3 is 14 residues long. Germline lookup yields CDR1 SGDLS and CDR2 YYNGEE. V was trimmed by 2 bases and J by 3 bases, leaving 12 bases between them. DNA for the CDR3: TGTGCCAGCAGCGTTAGCGCGGGGAACTACGAGCAGTACTTC. It specifies CASSVSAGNYEQYF. The whole variable domain, remainder taken from reference TRBV9 and TRBJ2-7, is DSGVTQTPKHLITATGQRVTLRCSPRSGDLSVYWYQQSLDQGLQFLIQYYNGEERAKGNILERFSAQQFPDLHSELNLSSLELGDSALYFCASSVSAGNYEQYFGPGTRLTVT.

This chain joins TRBV21-1 and TRBJ1-1; the table's D call, TRBD1, was not checked against the DNA. TRBV21-1 is a recognized pseudogene. This CDR3 is built from 13 residues. The DNA of the CDR3 is TGTGCCAGGGCCAGGGGTGCGAACACTGAAGCTTTCTTT. Translating it yields CARARGANTEAFF.

The chain combines TRBV10-3 with TRBJ1-2; D is unresolved. V lost 0 bases and J 4 bases, leaving 12 bases between the germline ends. The CDR3 is 15 residues long. CDR1 is ENHRY and CDR2 is SYGVKD in the germline V gene. This chain's CDR3 is CAISESLPGIYGYTF. CDR3 sequence (DNA): TGTGCCATCAGTGAGTCCCTCCCGGGTATCTATGGCTACACCTTC.

V is TRBV6-5 and J is TRBJ2-7; possibly TRBD1 for D (6 bases). The CDR3 is 15 amino acids. The germline V gene has CDR1 MNHEY and CDR2 SVGAGI. V lost 0 bases and J lost 3, with 12 bases in between. The CDR3 DNA reads TGTGCCAGCAGTTACTCGCGTGGACAGCTCTACGAGCAGTACTTC. This codes for CASSYSRGQLYEQYF.

V and J are TRBV5-1 and TRBJ2-7; the match to TRBD1 covers 7 bases. This CDR3 region has 14 residues. Germline V gives CDR1 SGHRS, CDR2 YFSETQ. The trim removed 6 bases at V and 9 bases at J, leaving 15 bases unmatched. CDR3 sequence: CASTWGIGGHWQYF. CDR3 sequence (DNA): TGCGCCAGCACCTGGGGGATAGGGGGCCACTGGCAGTACTTC.

The rearrangement joins TRBV6-4 to TRBJ2-5; 9 bases match TRBD1. Per germline, CDR1 MRHNA and CDR2 SNTAGT. The V and J ends lost 4 bases and 3 bases, in that order; junction bases with no gene match: 12. The CDR3 sequence is 17 residues long. This CDR3 reads CASSATGTGITKETQYF. In DNA, the CDR3 is TGTGCCAGCAGTGCCACGGGGACAGGGATTACTAAAGAGACCCAGTACTTC.

This rearrangement joins TRBV11-1 to TRBJ2-7, with 8 bases aligning to TRBD1. CDR1 is SGHAT, CDR2 FQDESV, per germline (reference sequence). V lost 5 bases to trimming and J lost 7 bases; unmatched junction nucleotides: 13. The CDR3 is made up of 15 amino acids. The CDR3 loop reads CASSNPRGQTREQYF. The CDR3 DNA reads as TGTGCCAGCAGCAACCCCAGGGGGCAGACAAGGGAGCAGTACTTC.

The J gene is TRBJ2-1, the V gene TRBV7-9; D unclear. V lost 4 bases and J 10 bases, leaving 5 bases between the germline ends. The CDR3 is 10 amino acids. The germline V gene has CDR1 SEHNR and CDR2 FQNEAQ (reference sequence). The CDR3 loop reads CASSSREQFF. The DNA of the CDR3 is TGTGCCAGCAGCTCGCGGGAGCAGTTCTTC.

This chain joins TRBV7-9 and TRBJ2-1; the D is unclear. This CDR3 is built from 11 residues. V was clipped by 1 base and J by 11 bases, with 6 bases between them. In germline, CDR1 is SEHNR, CDR2 FQNEAQ (reference sequence). CDR3 bases: TGTGCCAGCAGCTTAGGGGGTAAGCAGTTCTTC. Protein: CASSLGGKQFF. Full variable domain (missing parts from reference TRBV7-9 and TRBJ2-1): DTGVSQNPRHKITKRGQNVTFRCDPISEHNRLYWYRQTLGQGPEFLTYFQNEAQLEKSRLLSDRFSAERPKGSFSTLEIQRTEQGDSAMYLCASSLGGKQFFGPGTRLTVL.

The chain links TRBV27 to TRBJ1-2; D not resolved. The germline V gene has CDR1 MNHEY and CDR2 SMNVEV (reference sequence). Trimming removed 2 bases at V and 4 bases at J, with 17 bases between. The CDR3 totals 16 residues. In DNA form, the CDR3 reads TGTGCCAGCAGTTTACTCGGAAGCCATGGGTTCTATGGCTACACCTTC. Protein sequence: CASSLLGSHGFYGYTF.

The rearrangement links TRBV7-9 to TRBJ1-5, with 10 bases matching TRBD1. Germline values: CDR1 SEHNR, CDR2 FQNEAQ (reference sequence). The CDR3 has 16 residues. The V gene end was trimmed by 3 bases and the J gene end by 7 bases; junction bases not matched to a gene: 9. In DNA, the CDR3 is TGTGCCAGCAGCTTTGGATTGGGGACAGGGGTCCAGCCCCAGCATTTT. The encoded protein is CASSFGLGTGVQPQHF.

The chain couples TRBV7-2 to TRBJ1-1; D not resolved. The ends were cut back, 0 bases at V and 8 bases at J, with 13 bases in the middle. CDR1 is SGHTA and CDR2 is FQGNSA in the germline V gene. CDR3 size: 14 residues. This CDR3 reads CASSLAPPWAEAFF. CDR3 in DNA: TGTGCCAGCAGCTTAGCTCCCCCTTGGGCGGAAGCTTTCTTT.

V gene TRBV7-6 combines with J gene TRBJ2-7; D remains ambiguous. Trimming cost V 5 bases and J 4 bases, with 12 bases left between them. CDR3 length: 13 residues. Germline lookup yields CDR1 SGHVS and CDR2 FNYEAQ. DNA for the CDR3: TGTGCCAGCAGCCGGACGCGAGCTTACGAGCAGTACTTC. Protein product: CASSRTRAYEQYF.

CDR3 loop: CASAPPGVETQYF. In DNA form, the CDR3 reads TGTGCTAGTGCACCCCCAGGGGTGGAGACCCAGTACTTC. The chain uses TRBV12-5 and TRBJ2-5; D is possibly TRBD1 (6 bases). V was trimmed by 7 bases and J by 5 bases, leaving 14 bases between them. Germline V CDR1 and CDR2: LGHNT, FRNRAP. The CDR3 loop spans 13 amino acids.

The chain has TRBV18 and TRBJ2-7; TRBD1 is a possible D gene (6 bases). The germline gives CDR1 KGHSH, CDR2 LQKENI. The CDR3 has 17 amino acids. Trimming removed 4 bases from V and 0 bases from J, with 19 bases in between. This chain's CDR3 is CASSRERTGSSSYEQYF. The CDR3 region has the DNA TGTGCCAGCTCACGGGAAAGAACAGGGTCGAGCTCCTACGAGCAGTACTTC. Full variable domain (remainder filled in from reference TRBV18 and TRBJ2-7): NAGVMQNPRHLVRRRGQEARLRCSPMKGHSHVYWYRQLPEEGLKFMVYLQKENIIDESGMPKERFSAEFPKEGPSILRIQQVVRGDSAAYFCASSRERTGSSSYEQYFGPGTRLTVT.